Listed here are 2 T cell receptor beta chains from one sample, sequenced in a study of monozygotic twins with cystic fibrosis. TCRdb keeps only in-frame clones here, not all; method: immunoSEQ multiplex PCR. The sample lists over 15,000 clones; around 97% were seen once. Sample: blood. Receptor source: a girl aged 2-10 years with cystic fibrosis.

This clone was observed a single time. CDR3 in DNA: TGCGCCAGCAGCTCCCCTACAGGGGCCAACTATGGCTACACCTTC. It is translated as CASSSPTGANYGYTF. The rearrangement uses TRBV5-1 and TRBJ1-2; 7 positions agree with TRBD1. The V gene end was trimmed by 3 bases and the J gene end by 2 bases; junction bases not matched to a gene: 7. The CDR3 is 15 residues long. CDR1 and CDR2 (germline): SGHRS, YFSETQ.

The chain has TRBV6-5 and TRBJ2-7; D remains unclear. Germline V CDR1 and CDR2: MNHEY, SVGAGI. The CDR3 consists of 14 residues. V was trimmed by 2 bases and J by 0 bases, leaving 8 bases between them. Here the CDR3 DNA reads TGTGCCAGCAGTTACGCAGTCAACTCCTACGAGCAGTACTTC. It is translated as CASSYAVNSYEQYF.